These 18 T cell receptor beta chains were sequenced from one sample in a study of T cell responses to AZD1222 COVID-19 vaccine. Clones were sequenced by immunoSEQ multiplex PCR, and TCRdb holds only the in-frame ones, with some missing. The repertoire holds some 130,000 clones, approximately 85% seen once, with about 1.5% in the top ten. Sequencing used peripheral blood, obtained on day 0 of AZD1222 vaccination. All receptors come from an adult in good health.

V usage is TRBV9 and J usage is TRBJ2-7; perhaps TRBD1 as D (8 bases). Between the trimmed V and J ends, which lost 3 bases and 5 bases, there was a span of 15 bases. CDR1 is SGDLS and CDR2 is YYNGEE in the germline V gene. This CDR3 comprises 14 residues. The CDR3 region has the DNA TGTGCCAGCAGCGCGGGGGGCAGGGGGCACGAGCAGTACTTC. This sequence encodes CASSAGGRGHEQYF.

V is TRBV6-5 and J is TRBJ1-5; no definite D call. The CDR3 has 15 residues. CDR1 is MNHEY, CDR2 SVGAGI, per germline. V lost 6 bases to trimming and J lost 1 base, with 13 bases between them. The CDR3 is CASSPLLKSNQPQHF. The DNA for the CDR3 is TGTGCCAGCAGCCCCCTTCTTAAAAGCAATCAGCCCCAGCATTTT.

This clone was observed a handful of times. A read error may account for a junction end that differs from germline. The CDR3 region is CASTLWGHTDTQYF. The CDR3 DNA follows: TGTGCCAGCACCTTGTGGGGGCACACAGATACGCAGTATTTT. The chain combines TRBV5-6 with TRBJ2-3; weak D call: TRBD1 (6 bases). The CDR3 contains 14 residues. Germline CDR1 reads SGHDT; CDR2 reads YYEEEE.

The CDR3 DNA follows: TGTGCCAGCAGCCAAGAGGCAGGGCGAGGCTACACCTTC. Its translation is CASSQEAGRGYTF. The chain links TRBV4-2 to TRBJ1-2; TRBD1 might be the D (5 bases). This CDR3 contains 13 residues. Germline V CDR1 and CDR2: LGHNA, YNFKEQ. The ends were cut back, 0 bases at V and 8 bases at J, with 10 bases in the middle.

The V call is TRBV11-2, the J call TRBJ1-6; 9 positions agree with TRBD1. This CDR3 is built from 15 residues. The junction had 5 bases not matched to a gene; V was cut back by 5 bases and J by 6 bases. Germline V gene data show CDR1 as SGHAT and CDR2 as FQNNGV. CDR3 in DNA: TGTGCCAGCAGCCCGTGGGGACAGGGTAATTCACCCCTCCACTTT. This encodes CASSPWGQGNSPLHF.

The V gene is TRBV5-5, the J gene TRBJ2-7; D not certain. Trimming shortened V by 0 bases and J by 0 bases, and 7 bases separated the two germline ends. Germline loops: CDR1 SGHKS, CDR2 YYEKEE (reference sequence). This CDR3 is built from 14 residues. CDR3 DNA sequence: TGTGCCAGCAGCTTGGGGCACGGCTCCTACGAGCAGTACTTC. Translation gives CASSLGHGSYEQYF.

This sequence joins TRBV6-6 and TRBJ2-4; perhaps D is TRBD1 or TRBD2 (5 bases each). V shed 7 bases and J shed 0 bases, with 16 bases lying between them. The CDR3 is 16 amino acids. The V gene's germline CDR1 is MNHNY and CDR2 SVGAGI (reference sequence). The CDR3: CASTSGPELAKNIQYF. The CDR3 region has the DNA TGTGCCAGCACCTCGGGGCCAGAGCTAGCCAAAAACATTCAGTACTTC.

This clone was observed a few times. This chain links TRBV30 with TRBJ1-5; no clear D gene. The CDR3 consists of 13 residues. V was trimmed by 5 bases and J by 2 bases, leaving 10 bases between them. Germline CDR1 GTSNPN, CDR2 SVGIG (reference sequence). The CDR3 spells CAWARGGNQPQHF. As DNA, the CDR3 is TGTGCCTGGGCCCGAGGCGGCAATCAGCCCCAGCATTTT.

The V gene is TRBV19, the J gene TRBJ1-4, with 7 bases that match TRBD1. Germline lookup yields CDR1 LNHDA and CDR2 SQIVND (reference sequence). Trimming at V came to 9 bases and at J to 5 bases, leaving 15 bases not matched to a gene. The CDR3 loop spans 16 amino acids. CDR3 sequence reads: CASTLAPGQRNEKLFF. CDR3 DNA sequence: TGTGCCAGCACCCTTGCCCCGGGACAGAGAAATGAAAAACTGTTTTTT.

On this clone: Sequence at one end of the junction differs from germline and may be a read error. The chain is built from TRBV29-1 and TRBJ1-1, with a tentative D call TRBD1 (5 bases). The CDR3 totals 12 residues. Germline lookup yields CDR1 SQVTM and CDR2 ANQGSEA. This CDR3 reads CSVEDRNTEAFF. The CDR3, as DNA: TGCAGCGTGGAAGACAGGAACACTGAAGCTTTCTTT.

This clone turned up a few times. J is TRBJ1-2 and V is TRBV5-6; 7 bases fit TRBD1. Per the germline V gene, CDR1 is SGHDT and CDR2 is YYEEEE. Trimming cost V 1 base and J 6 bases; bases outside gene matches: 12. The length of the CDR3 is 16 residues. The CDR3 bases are TGTGCCAGCAGCTTGTACTCTCAGAGGGGGCGGGATGGCTACACCTTC. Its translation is CASSLYSQRGRDGYTF.

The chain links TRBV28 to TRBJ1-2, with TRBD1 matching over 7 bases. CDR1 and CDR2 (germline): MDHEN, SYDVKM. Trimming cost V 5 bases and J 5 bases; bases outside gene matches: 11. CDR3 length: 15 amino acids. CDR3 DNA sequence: TGTGCCAGCAGTCGGGACAGCCCCATCCGATATGGCTACACCTTC. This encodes CASSRDSPIRYGYTF.

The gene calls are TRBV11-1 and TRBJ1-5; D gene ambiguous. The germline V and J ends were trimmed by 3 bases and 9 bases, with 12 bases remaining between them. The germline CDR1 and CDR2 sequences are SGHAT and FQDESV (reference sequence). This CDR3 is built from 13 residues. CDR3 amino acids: CASSLAPQSPQHF. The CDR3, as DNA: TGTGCCAGCAGCTTGGCACCCCAATCGCCCCAGCATTTT.

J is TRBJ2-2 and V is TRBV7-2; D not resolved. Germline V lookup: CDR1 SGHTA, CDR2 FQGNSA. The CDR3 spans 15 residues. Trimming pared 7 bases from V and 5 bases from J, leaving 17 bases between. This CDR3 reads CASKIVRAGTGELFF. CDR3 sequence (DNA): TGTGCCAGCAAAATTGTCCGGGCCGGTACCGGGGAGCTGTTTTTT.

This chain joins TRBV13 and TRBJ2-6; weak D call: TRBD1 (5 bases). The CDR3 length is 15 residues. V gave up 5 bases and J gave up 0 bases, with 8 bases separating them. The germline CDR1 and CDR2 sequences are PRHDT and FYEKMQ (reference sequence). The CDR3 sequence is CASSARGSGANVLTF. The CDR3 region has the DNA TGTGCCAGCAGCGCAAGGGGCTCTGGGGCCAACGTCCTGACTTTC.

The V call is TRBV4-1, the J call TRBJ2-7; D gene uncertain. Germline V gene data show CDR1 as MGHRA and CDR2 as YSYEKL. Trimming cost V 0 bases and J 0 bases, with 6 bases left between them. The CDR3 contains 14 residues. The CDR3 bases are TGCGCCAGCAGCCAAGATGAAAACTCCTACGAGCAGTACTTC. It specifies CASSQDENSYEQYF.

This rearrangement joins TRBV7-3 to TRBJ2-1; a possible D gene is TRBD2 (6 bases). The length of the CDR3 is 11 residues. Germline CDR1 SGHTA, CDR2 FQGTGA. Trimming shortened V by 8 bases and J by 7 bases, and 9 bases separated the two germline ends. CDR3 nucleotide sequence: TGTGCCAGCGGGAGGAGTAATGAGCAGTTCTTC. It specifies CASGRSNEQFF. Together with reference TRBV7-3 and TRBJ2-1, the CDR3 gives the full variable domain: GAGVSQTPSNKVTEKGKYVELRCDPISGHTALYWYRQSLGQGPEFLIYFQGTGAADDSGLPNDRFFAVRPEGSVSTLKIQRTERGDSAVYLCASGRSNEQFFGPGTRLTVL.

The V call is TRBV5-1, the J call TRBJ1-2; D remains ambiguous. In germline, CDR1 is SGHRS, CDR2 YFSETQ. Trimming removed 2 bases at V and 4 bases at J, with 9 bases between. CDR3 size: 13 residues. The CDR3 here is CASSLGPIYGYTF. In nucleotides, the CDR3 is TGCGCCAGCAGCTTAGGACCCATCTATGGCTACACCTTC.